This entry is about one TCR beta chain. Distinct nucleotide sequences in the sample also encode this CDR3. These data come from a study of blood T cell repertoires in COVID-19. Study overall: Samples representing acute and convalescent COVID-19 were sourced from the United States, Italy and Spain.

The V gene's germline CDR1 is KGHDR and CDR2 SFDVKD. V lost 4 bases, J lost 4 bases, and 6 bases lay in between. This CDR3 is 12 amino acids long. Repertoires were generated with immunoSEQ multiplex PCR, while TCRdb's copy carries only in-frame clones and drops some. Of roughly 520,000 clones listed, roughly 88% were seen once; the top ten hold over 1.5%. Enrolled through a virtual design, the participants were between 18 and 89 years of age and came from roughly 22 US areas. For recovered donors of Cohort 3, there were two negative PCRs, clearance, or symptom resolution. The TCR was taken from a woman aged 40 to 55 who had recovered from COVID-19. This chain joins TRBV24-1 and TRBJ1-2; D remains ambiguous. The sequenced sample was PBMCs or T cells enriched from blood (not recorded which). In DNA form, the CDR3 reads TGTGCCACCAGTGACCCGGGCTATGGCTACACCTTC. Protein sequence: CATSDPGYGYTF.